The 30 T cell receptor beta chains reported below all come from one sample, sequenced in a study of cytomegalovirus exposure and HLA in healthy donors. Vbeta (60) and Jbeta (13) primers were used in the PCR. Profiled with immunoSEQ multiplex PCR; TCRdb holds only in-frame clones, not every one. Counted here are about 120,000 clones, approximately 80% occurring once; the ten biggest clones make up roughly 2.4%. Sequencing was done on a sample of PBMCs. These receptors were obtained from a woman between 40 and 50 years old in good health and CMV-seronegative.

DNA for the CDR3: TGTGCCAGCAGCGTGAGAGGGGGTCACTATGGCTACACCTTC. Residues: CASSVRGGHYGYTF. This sequence joins TRBV5-4 and TRBJ1-2; TRBD1 might be the D (6 bases). The CDR3 contains 14 residues. The germline CDR1 and CDR2 sequences are SGHNT and YYREEE (reference sequence). The ends were cut back, 4 bases at V and 3 bases at J, with 13 bases in the middle.

In its sample, this clone was seen a few times. This chain uses TRBV12-1 with TRBJ2-7; TRBD2, as called in the table, went unchecked against the DNA. TRBV12-1 is tagged as a pseudogene. The CDR3 is 10 amino acids. CDR3 sequence: CASSFREQYF. CDR3 coding DNA: TGTGCCAGCAGCTTCCGGGAGCAGTACTTC.

This chain joins TRBV19 and TRBJ2-7, with D unclear. The germline V gene has CDR1 LNHDA and CDR2 SQIVND (reference sequence). With 7 bases removed from V and 2 bases from J, the gap between germline ends came to 15 bases. The CDR3 sequence is 14 residues long. CDR3 loop: CASKRNQQAYEQYF. Here the CDR3 DNA reads TGTGCCAGTAAGAGGAATCAGCAAGCCTACGAGCAGTACTTC.

The chain has TRBV15 and TRBJ1-1; D is uncertain. Germline V gene data show CDR1 as LNHNV and CDR2 as YYDKDF (reference sequence). V lost 3 bases and J lost 0, with 8 bases in between. The length of the CDR3 is 14 residues. The DNA for the CDR3 is TGTGCCACCAGCAGGTCCGTCCTGAACACTGAAGCTTTCTTT. Its protein is CATSRSVLNTEAFF.

The genes are TRBV6-6 and TRBJ2-7; 7 nucleotides agree with TRBD1. The junction had 7 bases not matched to a gene; V was cut back by 6 bases and J by 2 bases. The CDR3 has 14 residues. Germline V CDR1 and CDR2: MNHNY, SVGAGI (reference sequence). CDR3 bases: TGTGCCAGCAGACGCCCGGGACAGACCTACGAGCAGTACTTC. Protein product: CASRRPGQTYEQYF.

This sequence joins TRBV21-1 and TRBJ2-2; TRBD2, as called in the table, went unchecked against the DNA. TRBV21-1 is shown as a pseudogene. There are 14 residues in the CDR3. The CDR3 protein is CASRLSGRVGELFF. CDR3 coding DNA: TGTGCCAGTCGACTGAGCGGGAGGGTAGGGGAGCTGTTTTTT.

The chain has TRBV5-8 and TRBJ1-1, with 9 positions matching TRBD1. CDR1 SGHTS and CDR2 YDEGEE come from the germline V gene. This CDR3 contains 16 residues. Trimming cost V 1 base and J 0 bases; bases outside gene matches: 4. CDR3 sequence reads: CASSLWDRVMNTEAFF. The CDR3 coding sequence is TGTGCCAGCAGCTTGTGGGACAGGGTAATGAACACTGAAGCTTTCTTT.

This clone showed up just a few times. The chain uses TRBV2 and TRBJ2-7; D possibly corresponds to TRBD2 (6 bases). Looked up from germline, CDR1 is SNHLY and CDR2 is FYNNEI. The V and J ends lost 8 bases and 1 base respectively, with 12 bases between them. The length of the CDR3 is 13 residues. The CDR3 protein is CASGRTPSYEQYF. The CDR3 DNA reads TGTGCCAGCGGGAGGACACCTTCCTACGAGCAGTACTTC.

The count of this clone is one. The chain couples TRBV5-1 to TRBJ2-7; D may be TRBD1 (6 bases). The CDR3 is made up of 17 amino acids. Trimming removed 0 bases at V and 2 bases at J, with 18 bases between. The germline V gene has CDR1 SGHRS and CDR2 YFSETQ. The CDR3 DNA follows: TGCGCCAGCAGCTTGGATTCCAGGGGCGGCGTCCCCTACGAGCAGTACTTC. The encoded protein is CASSLDSRGGVPYEQYF.

This clone was picked up a small number of times. The chain uses TRBV12-5 and TRBJ1-2; a weak D match, TRBD1 (6 bases). This CDR3 spans 13 amino acids. Germline V gene data show CDR1 as LGHNT and CDR2 as FRNRAP. V was cut by 6 bases and J by 6 bases, with 14 bases left in between. Written as DNA, the CDR3 is TGTGCTAGTGGGGAGCGGACAGTCGATGGCTACACCTTC. Protein: CASGERTVDGYTF.

The V gene is TRBV19, the J gene TRBJ2-2, with TRBD1 matching over 8 bases. The length of the CDR3 is 16 residues. V was clipped by 3 bases and J by 8 bases; unmatched bases: 11. The germline CDR1 and CDR2 sequences are LNHDA and SQIVND (reference sequence). The CDR3 protein is CASSMSDRGAEGELFF. In DNA form, the CDR3 reads TGTGCCAGTAGTATGTCCGACAGGGGTGCCGAGGGGGAGCTGTTTTTT.

The V gene is TRBV13, the J gene TRBJ2-2; TRBD1 matches 7 bases. CDR3 length: 13 residues. Germline V lookup: CDR1 PRHDT, CDR2 FYEKMQ (reference sequence). With 9 bases clipped from V and 6 bases from J, the junction kept 7 bases outside the gene matches. The DNA for the CDR3 is TGTGCCAGTTACAGGGGTAATGCCGGGGAGCTGTTTTTT. This encodes CASYRGNAGELFF.

The gene calls are TRBV19 and TRBJ1-2; maybe TRBD1 (5 bases). The CDR3 length is 14 residues. The germline gives CDR1 LNHDA, CDR2 SQIVND (reference sequence). The V and J ends lost 6 bases and 3 bases respectively, with 14 bases between them. The CDR3 DNA reads as TGTGCCAGTAGAAGTCGGGGGGGAGACTATGGCTACACCTTC. Translated: CASRSRGGDYGYTF.

A single count supports this clone. The chain carries TRBV5-1 and TRBJ1-2; D ambiguous. This CDR3 has 13 residues. CDR1 and CDR2 (germline): SGHRS, YFSETQ. Trimming removed 0 bases from V and 2 bases from J, with 5 bases in between. Here the CDR3 DNA reads TGCGCCAGCAGCTTGGGCCAGAACTATGGCTACACCTTC. This gives the protein CASSLGQNYGYTF.

This chain uses TRBV5-1 with TRBJ2-5; 8 bases fit TRBD1. The V gene's germline CDR1 is SGHRS and CDR2 YFSETQ. Trimming cost V 0 bases and J 4 bases; bases outside gene matches: 5. This CDR3 spans 15 amino acids. CDR3: CASSLGGTGLETQYF. CDR3 sequence (DNA): TGCGCCAGCAGCTTGGGGGGGACAGGCTTAGAGACCCAGTACTTC.

This chain uses TRBV5-1 with TRBJ1-2; tentatively, D is TRBD1 (5 bases). Per germline, CDR1 SGHRS and CDR2 YFSETQ. The CDR3 covers 13 residues. V lost 4 bases and J lost 8, with 15 bases in between. The CDR3 coding sequence is TGCGCCAGCAGCCCCCCCACGGGGGAAGGCTACACCTTC. It is translated as CASSPPTGEGYTF.

Only one count was recorded for this clone. CDR3 protein: CASVKTGDHNEQFF. The CDR3 DNA follows: TGTGCTAGTGTCAAGACAGGGGACCACAATGAGCAGTTCTTC. The V call is TRBV12-5, the J call TRBJ2-1; 8 bases align to TRBD1. The CDR3 has 14 amino acids. Trimming removed 7 bases from V and 5 bases from J; junction bases left unmatched: 7. Germline assignment: CDR1 LGHNT and CDR2 FRNRAP.

This clone was detected only once. V is TRBV28 and J is TRBJ1-5, with a tentative D call TRBD1 (5 bases). This CDR3 region has 12 residues. Trimming took off 0 bases at V and 11 bases at J, with 8 bases between the two ends. The germline V gene encodes CDR1 MDHEN and CDR2 SYDVKM. This CDR3 is CASSLWPGAQHF. As DNA, the CDR3 is TGTGCCAGCAGTTTATGGCCGGGGGCCCAGCATTTT.

V and J are TRBV7-2 and TRBJ1-4; a weak D match, TRBD1 (6 bases). This CDR3 has 16 residues. Per the germline V gene, CDR1 is SGHTA and CDR2 is FQGNSA. V lost 5 bases and J lost 1, with 14 bases in between. The CDR3 reads CASSLRPTGTNEKLFF. The CDR3 DNA reads TGTGCCAGCAGCCTCCGCCCGACAGGAACTAATGAAAAACTGTTTTTT.

This clone was seen a single time. At one boundary the junction diverges from the germline segment, which might be a read error. The rearrangement links TRBV7-9 to TRBJ2-3; 8 positions agree with TRBD2. The germline gives CDR1 SEHNR, CDR2 FQNEAQ (reference sequence). There are 17 residues in the CDR3. This CDR3 is CSSSFSSAGVLTDTQYF. In nucleotides, the CDR3 is TGTTCCAGCAGCTTTTCTTCAGCGGGAGTTCTGACAGATACGCAGTATTTT.

This clone was counted a single time. The CDR3 region is CATSRASGSYNEQFF. The CDR3 DNA is TGTGCCACCAGCAGAGCTAGCGGCTCCTACAATGAGCAGTTCTTC. V usage is TRBV15 and J usage is TRBJ2-1, with 7 positions matching TRBD2. The germline CDR1 and CDR2 sequences are LNHNV and YYDKDF (reference sequence). This CDR3 is 15 amino acids long. The ends lost 1 base at V and 0 bases at J; junction bases unmatched: 0.

V gene TRBV6-4 combines with J gene TRBJ1-2, with D possibly being TRBD1 (5 bases). The CDR3 consists of 14 residues. Germline CDR1 and CDR2: MRHNA and SNTAGT. Trimming shortened V by 0 bases and J by 8 bases, and 13 bases separated the two germline ends. CDR3 in amino acids: CASSDSIGAGGYTF. CDR3 DNA: TGTGCCAGCAGTGACTCGATAGGGGCTGGAGGCTACACCTTC.

The chain joins TRBV2 to TRBJ2-1; 7 bases line up with TRBD2. The trim removed 6 bases at V and 8 bases at J, leaving 13 bases unmatched. Germline V gene sequence: CDR1 SNHLY, CDR2 FYNNEI. The CDR3 consists of 15 residues. The CDR3 loop is CASSGRTRPRDEQFF. For the CDR3, the DNA is TGTGCCAGCAGCGGCCGGACTAGACCTAGGGATGAGCAGTTCTTC.

The chain recombines TRBV6-6 with TRBJ1-1; D is possibly TRBD1 (5 bases). The length of the CDR3 is 14 residues. V lost 5 bases and J 1 base, leaving 11 bases between the germline ends. Germline V CDR1 and CDR2: MNHNY, SVGAGI (reference sequence). This CDR3 reads CASSAGLRNTEAFF. In DNA form, the CDR3 reads TGTGCCAGCAGTGCGGGACTTAGGAACACTGAAGCTTTCTTT.

V is TRBV7-2 and J is TRBJ2-1, with D possibly being TRBD2 (5 bases). V was cut by 7 bases and J by 5 bases, with 15 bases left in between. The germline V gene has CDR1 SGHTA and CDR2 FQGNSA. The CDR3 is made up of 14 amino acids. The CDR3 sequence: CASTVRREHNEQFF. In DNA form, the CDR3 reads TGTGCCAGCACCGTACGTCGGGAACACAATGAGCAGTTCTTC.

The rearrangement joins TRBV7-3 to TRBJ1-2, with 8 bases that match TRBD1. This CDR3 has 13 amino acids. V shed 3 bases, J shed 5 bases, and the junction held 2 bases outside the gene matches. Looked up from germline, CDR1 is SGHTA and CDR2 is FQGTGA. The DNA for the CDR3 is TGTGCCAGCAGCTTCGGACAGGGATATGGCTACACCTTC. Translated: CASSFGQGYGYTF.

The V and J genes are TRBV9 and TRBJ1-4, with D possibly being TRBD1 (6 bases). The ends were cut back, 3 bases at V and 8 bases at J, with 14 bases in the middle. CDR1 and CDR2 (germline): SGDLS, YYNGEE. The CDR3 loop spans 14 amino acids. The CDR3, as DNA: TGTGCCAGCAGCGCTCGGGACAAAAACGAAAAACTGTTTTTT. As protein: CASSARDKNEKLFF.

The chain is built from TRBV7-9 and TRBJ2-1; 8 bases are shared with TRBD2. This CDR3 spans 16 amino acids. The germline V gene encodes CDR1 SEHNR and CDR2 FQNEAQ (reference sequence). The J segment lost 4 bases and the V segment lost 7 bases, leaving 12 bases of the junction unmatched. For the CDR3, the DNA is TGTGCCAGCACCCCAGGACGGGGGGGCGTTTACAATGAGCAGTTCTTC. This gives the protein CASTPGRGGVYNEQFF.

V usage is TRBV5-1 and J usage is TRBJ2-3; the D gene is possibly TRBD1 (5 bases). The germline V gene has CDR1 SGHRS and CDR2 YFSETQ. Between the trimmed V and J ends, which lost 0 bases and 4 bases, there was a span of 15 bases. This CDR3 comprises 16 residues. The CDR3 region is CASSLVGKGKADTQYF. The CDR3, as DNA: TGCGCCAGCAGCTTGGTTGGTAAGGGGAAAGCAGATACGCAGTATTTT.

The chain is built from TRBV4-1 and TRBJ1-3; D remains unclear. The V and J ends lost 0 bases and 5 bases respectively, with 11 bases between them. The germline V gene has CDR1 MGHRA and CDR2 YSYEKL. CDR3 length: 15 amino acids. The CDR3 here is CASSQEYSLRNTIYF. The CDR3 DNA reads as TGCGCCAGCAGCCAAGAATACTCGTTGAGAAACACCATATATTTT.